This T cell receptor (beta chain) is drawn from a study of cytomegalovirus exposure and HLA in healthy donors. Study details: Around 81% of around 390 genotyped donors fell in the Caucasian-associated ancestry cluster.

Trimming pared 5 bases from V and 1 base from J, leaving 10 bases between. This CDR3 contains 14 residues. Germline lookup yields CDR1 MNHNS and CDR2 SASEGT. Notes on the study in general: It has been reported that TCR beta sequences accurately predicted the HLA-A and HLA-B alleles of most subjects.

As regards this clone: Its matching antigen is unknown.

PCR amplification relied on 60 Vbeta primers (plus 13 Jbeta primers). The table came from immunoSEQ multiplex PCR; TCRdb's copy has only in-frame clones and leaves some out. The table includes 200,000 or so clones, more than 60% detected once. Sequenced input: PBMCs. This receptor was identified in a man between 50 and 59 years old in good health and CMV-seronegative. This chain uses TRBV6-1 with TRBJ2-3, with unresolved D. CDR3 DNA: TGTGCCAGCAGTCCCGGTCCCCGCACAGATACGCAGTATTTT. Translation: CASSPGPRTDTQYF.